This T cell receptor beta chain was identified during a study of T cell responses to AZD1222 COVID-19 vaccine. About the study: Pooled samples include second doses given at about 4 or 12 weeks.

Per germline, CDR1 MDHEN and CDR2 SYDVKM. The V and J ends lost 3 bases and 4 bases respectively, with 10 bases between them. The CDR3 loop spans 14 amino acids. Details on this clone: Its antigen is still unknown.

Produced via immunoSEQ multiplex PCR; TCRdb's table is partial and in-frame only. The sample includes 150,000 to 200,000 clones, around 92% of them seen just once. Findings of the study overall: Donors, mostly white British, included more females; clonal diversity was possibly underestimated. Spike-wide vaccine-associated CD4 TCRs dominated at 160-218 and 743-854.

The receptor was derived from an adult in good health. The chain couples TRBV28 to TRBJ2-1, with TRBD1 as a possible D gene (6 bases). Specimen: peripheral blood, collected on day 0 of AZD1222 vaccination. DNA for the CDR3: TGTGCCAGCAGTTTGTTGGGGGCGTACAATGAGCAGTTCTTC. This translates into CASSLLGAYNEQFF.